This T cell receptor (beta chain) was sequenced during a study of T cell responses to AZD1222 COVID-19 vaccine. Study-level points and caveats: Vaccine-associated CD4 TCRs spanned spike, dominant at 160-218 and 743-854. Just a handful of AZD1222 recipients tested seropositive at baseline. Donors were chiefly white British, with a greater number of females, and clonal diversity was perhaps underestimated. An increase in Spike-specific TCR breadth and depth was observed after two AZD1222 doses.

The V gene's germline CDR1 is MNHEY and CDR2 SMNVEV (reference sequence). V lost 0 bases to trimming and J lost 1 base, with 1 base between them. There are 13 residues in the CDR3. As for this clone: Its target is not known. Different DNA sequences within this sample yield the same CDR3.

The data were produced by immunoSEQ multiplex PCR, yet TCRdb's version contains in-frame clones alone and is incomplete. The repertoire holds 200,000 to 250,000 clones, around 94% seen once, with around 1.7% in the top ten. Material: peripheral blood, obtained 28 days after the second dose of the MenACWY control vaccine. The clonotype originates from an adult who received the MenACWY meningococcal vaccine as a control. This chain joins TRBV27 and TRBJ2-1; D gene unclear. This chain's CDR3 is CASSLSSYNEQFF. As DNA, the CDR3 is TGTGCCAGCAGTTTATCTTCCTACAATGAGCAGTTCTTC.